This passage covers 15 T cell receptor beta chains from one sample sequenced in a study of CD8+ T cells in alopecia areata. Sequencing used cDNA as its template, made by extracting RNA and reverse transcribing it. TCRdb's table, derived via immunoSEQ multiplex PCR, lists solely in-frame clones and lacks some. The data contain some 150,000 clones, roughly 50% of them singletons. The sample consisted of CD4+ T cells sorted from blood, taken at week 0. The receptor set was obtained from a human donor with alopecia areata.

This clone was recorded once. The chain employs TRBV4-2 and TRBJ2-1; 12 bases fit TRBD1. Germline loops: CDR1 LGHNA, CDR2 YNFKEQ. The CDR3 loop spans 16 amino acids. Trimming removed 3 bases from V and 7 bases from J; junction bases left unmatched: 7. CDR3 region: CASSQAGDRGRNEQFF. CDR3 nucleotides: TGTGCCAGCAGCCAGGCCGGGGACAGGGGGCGGAATGAGCAGTTCTTC.

The chain uses TRBV25-1 and TRBJ2-7; the D is unclear. The CDR3 consists of 14 residues. Germline lookup yields CDR1 MGHDK and CDR2 SYGVNS. Trimming shortened V by 4 bases and J by 0 bases, and 10 bases separated the two germline ends. CDR3 coding DNA: TGTGCCAGCAGTGGTGTAGTGAGCTCCTACGAGCAGTACTTC. Translating it yields CASSGVVSSYEQYF.

The chain uses TRBV2 and TRBJ1-5, with D perhaps matching TRBD1 (6 bases). V lost 5 bases and J lost 6, with 17 bases in between. There are 15 residues in the CDR3. CDR1 and CDR2 (germline): SNHLY, FYNNEI. CDR3 in DNA: TGTGCCAGCAGTAAGGGGGGCTCGGGCGTTCAGCCCCAGCATTTT. It is translated as CASSKGGSGVQPQHF. Looking up the rest from reference TRBV2 and TRBJ1-5 gives the full variable domain: EPEVTQTPSHQVTQMGQEVILRCVPISNHLYFYWYRQILGQKVEFLVSFYNNEISEKSEIFDDQFSVERPDGSNFTLKIRSTKLEDSAMYFCASSKGGSGVQPQHFGDGTRLSIL.

The chain joins TRBV25-1 to TRBJ2-3, with D unresolved. This CDR3 spans 13 amino acids. Germline assignment: CDR1 MGHDK and CDR2 SYGVNS. Between the trimmed V and J ends, which lost 6 bases and 1 base, there was a span of 8 bases. The CDR3 sequence is CASSPYRTDTQYF. The CDR3 DNA reads as TGTGCCAGCAGCCCTTACCGCACAGATACGCAGTATTTT.

This clone appeared a single time. V is TRBV4-3 and J is TRBJ1-1; D is unresolved. The germline CDR1 and CDR2 sequences are LGHNA and YSLEER. Trimming removed 0 bases from V and 3 bases from J, with 17 bases in between. CDR3 length: 17 amino acids. The CDR3 DNA sequence: TGCGCCAGCAGCCAAGATGTTAGGGCGATCGGGGACACTGAAGCTTTCTTT. Its protein is CASSQDVRAIGDTEAFF.

This rearrangement joins TRBV7-2 to TRBJ1-1; 7 bases agree with TRBD1. The germline V gene has CDR1 SGHTA and CDR2 FQGNSA. The CDR3 is 14 amino acids. After removal of 4 bases from V and 3 bases from J, the junction contained 5 bases not matched to a gene. The CDR3 region has the DNA TGTGCCAGCAGCTACCGTACAGGGGACACTGAAGCTTTCTTT. Protein product: CASSYRTGDTEAFF.

This sequence joins TRBV6-5 and TRBJ2-7, with D hard to call. There are 15 residues in the CDR3. Germline-derived CDR1 and CDR2 are MNHEY and SVGAGI. Trimming took off 0 bases at V and 3 bases at J, with 12 bases between the two ends. The CDR3, as DNA: TGTGCCAGCAGTTACTCGAGGCTTACCTTCTACGAGCAGTACTTC. Encoded protein: CASSYSRLTFYEQYF.

The chain has TRBV15 and TRBJ1-2; TRBD1 agrees at 11 bases. With V trimmed by 1 base and J by 3 bases, 4 bases remained unmatched. Germline CDR1 LNHNV, CDR2 YYDKDF (reference sequence). CDR3 length equals 16 residues. CDR3 residues: CATSRGTGGWDYGYTF. Here the CDR3 DNA reads TGTGCCACCAGCAGAGGGACAGGGGGCTGGGACTATGGCTACACCTTC.

The V call is TRBV2, the J call TRBJ2-3; 8 bases fit TRBD2. In germline, CDR1 is SNHLY, CDR2 FYNNEI. The CDR3 has 14 amino acids. The V and J ends lost 8 bases and 4 bases, in that order; junction bases with no gene match: 8. The chain's CDR3 is CASQPRGGSDTQYF. CDR3 bases: TGTGCCAGCCAGCCCCGGGGGGGCTCAGATACGCAGTATTTT.

This clone has a handful of counts. The chain employs TRBV30 and TRBJ2-3; D is ambiguous. There are 13 residues in the CDR3. From germline, CDR1 is GTSNPN and CDR2 SVGIG (reference sequence). Trimming took off 5 bases at V and 4 bases at J, with 13 bases between the two ends. The CDR3 protein is CAWAADMADTQYF. DNA for the CDR3: TGTGCCTGGGCGGCGGATATGGCAGATACGCAGTATTTT.

The chain joins TRBV6-6 to TRBJ2-2, with D maybe TRBD2 (5 bases). Germline V gene data show CDR1 as MNHNY and CDR2 as SVGAGI (reference sequence). The CDR3 runs to 14 residues. V lost 5 bases and J lost 3, with 10 bases in between. CDR3 amino acids: CASSDLRDTGELFF. CDR3 nucleotide sequence: TGTGCCAGCAGTGACTTGAGGGACACCGGGGAGCTGTTTTTT.

This sequence joins TRBV18 and TRBJ2-2, with D possibly TRBD1 on 6 matching bases. Trimming pared 1 base from V and 1 base from J, leaving 16 bases between. This CDR3 comprises 18 residues. Germline CDR1 is KGHSH and CDR2 is LQKENI. The CDR3 here is CASSPQGHQGRNTGELFF. The CDR3 region has the DNA TGTGCCAGCTCACCACAAGGCCACCAGGGGAGGAACACCGGGGAGCTGTTTTTT.

The chain carries TRBV7-2 and TRBJ2-2; 8 positions match TRBD1. V was pared by 6 bases and J by 4 bases, with 4 bases of the junction left unmatched. This CDR3 is 14 amino acids long. CDR1 is SGHTA, CDR2 FQGNSA, per germline. The CDR3 sequence: CASSGQGITGELFF. CDR3 coding DNA: TGTGCCAGCAGTGGACAGGGTATCACCGGGGAGCTGTTTTTT.

This chain joins TRBV29-1 and TRBJ1-2; 9 bases map to TRBD1. Germline V gene sequence: CDR1 SQVTM, CDR2 ANQGSEA. CDR3 length equals 15 residues. The V gene end was trimmed by 6 bases and the J gene end by 2 bases; junction bases not matched to a gene: 10. CDR3 sequence reads: CSVPVTGTGNYGYTF. In DNA, the CDR3 is TGCAGCGTCCCCGTCACCGGGACAGGGAACTATGGCTACACCTTC. The full variable domain, rest sourced from reference TRBV29-1 and TRBJ1-2, is SAVISQKPSRDICQRGTSLTIQCQVDSQVTMMFWYRQQPGQSLTLIATANQGSEATYESGFVIDKFPISRPNLTFSTLTVSNMSPEDSSIYLCSVPVTGTGNYGYTFGSGTRLTVV.

The CDR3 loop reads CASSSPLTGYTDTQYF. The CDR3 nucleotides are TGTGCCAGCAGTTCGCCGTTGACAGGGTACACAGATACGCAGTATTTT. The V and J genes are TRBV28 and TRBJ2-3; 7 nucleotides match TRBD1. This CDR3 is built from 16 residues. Germline V gives CDR1 MDHEN, CDR2 SYDVKM. V was pared by 4 bases and J by 2 bases, with 9 bases of the junction left unmatched.